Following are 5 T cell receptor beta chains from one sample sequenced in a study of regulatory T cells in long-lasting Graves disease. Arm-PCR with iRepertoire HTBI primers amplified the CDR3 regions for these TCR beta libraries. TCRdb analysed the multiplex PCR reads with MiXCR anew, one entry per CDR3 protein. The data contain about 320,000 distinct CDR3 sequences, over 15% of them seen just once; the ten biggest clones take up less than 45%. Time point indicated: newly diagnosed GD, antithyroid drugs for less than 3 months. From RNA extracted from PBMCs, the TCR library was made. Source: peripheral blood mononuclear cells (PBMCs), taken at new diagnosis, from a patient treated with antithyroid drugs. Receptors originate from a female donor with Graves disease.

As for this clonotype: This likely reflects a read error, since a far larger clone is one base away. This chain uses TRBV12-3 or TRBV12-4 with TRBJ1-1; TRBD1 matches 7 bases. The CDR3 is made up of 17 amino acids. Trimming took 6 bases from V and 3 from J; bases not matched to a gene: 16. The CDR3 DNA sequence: TGTGCCAGCAGCGCAGCGCTTGGGACAGATTGGGACACTGAAGCTTTCTTT. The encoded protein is CASSAALGTDWDTEAFF.

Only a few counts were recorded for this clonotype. The CDR3 nucleotides read TGTGCCAGCAGTCTACCGGGACAGGTGTACAATGAGCAGTTCTTC. Residues: CASSLPGQVYNEQFF. The rearrangement joins TRBV12-3 or TRBV12-4 to TRBJ2-1, with TRBD1 identical over 8 bases. The trim removed 5 bases at V and 4 bases at J, leaving 7 bases unmatched. The CDR3 length is 15 residues.

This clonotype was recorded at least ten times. As DNA, the CDR3 is TGTGCCAGCAGCGAGGGACGAAGGGGAGGGAATGAGCAGTTCTTC. Translation gives CASSEGRRGGNEQFF. This chain links TRBV7-2 with TRBJ2-1, with 7 bases lining up with TRBD2. CDR3 length: 15 amino acids. The germline gives CDR1 SGHTA, CDR2 FQGNSA. J was trimmed by 7 bases and V by 5 bases; bases with no gene match: 11.

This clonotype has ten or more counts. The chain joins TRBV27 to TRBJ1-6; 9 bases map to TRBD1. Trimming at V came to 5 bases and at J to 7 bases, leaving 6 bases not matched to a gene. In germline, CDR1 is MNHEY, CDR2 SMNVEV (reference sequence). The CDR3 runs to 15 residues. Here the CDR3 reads CASSPSGTGNSPLHF. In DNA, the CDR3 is TGTGCCAGCAGTCCCTCCGGGACAGGGAATTCACCCCTCCACTTT.

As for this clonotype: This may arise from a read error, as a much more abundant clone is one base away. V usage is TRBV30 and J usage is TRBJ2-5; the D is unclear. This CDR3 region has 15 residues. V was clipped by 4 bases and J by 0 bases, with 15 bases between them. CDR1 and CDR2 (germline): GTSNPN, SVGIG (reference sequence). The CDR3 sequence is CAWILTGTNQETQYF. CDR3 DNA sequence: TGTGCCTGGATCCTCACCGGCACCAACCAAGAGACCCAGTACTTC.